This note documents a single T cell receptor (beta chain) sequence. Antigen: not known. These data belong to a study of OX40 agonist ivuxolimab in advanced cancers. Study results and caveats: Fewer expanded clones were found on average in CD4+ than in CD8+ T cells.

Here immunoSEQ multiplex PCR was the method, and the copy in TCRdb shows in-frame clones only, minus some. Of tens of thousands of clones detected, around 80% appear once; the ten largest clones hold around 5%. Trimming stripped 4 bases from V and 6 bases from J, with 4 bases between. CDR3 length: 11 amino acids. The source is an adult with an advanced solid tumor such as melanoma, head and neck, liver or kidney cancer. This specimen was CD4+ or CD8+ T cells sorted from blood, taken in a trial of the OX40 agonist ivuxolimab. The chain combines TRBV6-7 with TRBJ2-1; D remains ambiguous. TRBV6-7 is an ORF, and what it does is uncertain. In nucleotides, the CDR3 is TGTGCCAGCAGTTCTAGCAATGAGCAGTTCTTC. It encodes CASSSSNEQFF.